This is a list of T cell receptor beta chains from one sample in a study of blood T cell repertoires in COVID-19. Method: immunoSEQ multiplex PCR; TCRdb's copy keeps in-frame clones and lacks some. Here the sample spans 77,000 or so clones, 75% to 85% being singletons. Sequencing was carried out using peripheral blood. All receptors derive from a woman aged 55 to 70 with acute or convalescent COVID-19. Each CDR3 is given with its conserved first and last residue. The D gene is left open where the match is weak. Only some rows state a clone size, as once, few, many or a class for expanded clones.

>TRBV9|.|TRBD2|TRBJ2-3
TGTGCCAGCAGCGTAGGCTCTAGCGGGGGGGCCGGGACGCAGTATTTT
CASSVGSSGGAGTQYF
>TRBV2|.|TRBD1|TRBJ1-4
TGTGCCAGCAGAGGCGACAGGGGGACTAATGAAAAACTGTTTTTT
CASRGDRGTNEKLFF
>TRBV7-6|.|.|TRBJ2-2
TGTGCCAGCAGCTCTGAGGCGGGCCCCCCCTCCGGGGAGCTGTTTTTT
CASSSEAGPPSGELFF
>TRBV27|.|TRBD2|TRBJ2-3
TGTGCCAGCGGCCCATTAGCGGGTAGCACAGATACGCAGTATTTT
CASGPLAGSTDTQYF
>TRBV2|.|.|TRBJ1-2
TGTGCCAGCAGTTTCCGGGACATATATGGCTACACCTTC
CASSFRDIYGYTF
>TRBV6-6|.|.|TRBJ1-2
TGTGCCAGCGTACGACAACAGGGAAACTATGGCTACACCTTC
CASVRQQGNYGYTF
>TRBV9|.|.|TRBJ2-3
TGTGCCAGCAGCGTAGCGAGGGATGTAGATACGCAGTATTTT
CASSVARDVDTQYF
>TRBV3-1/TRBV3-2|.|TRBD2|TRBJ2-7
TGTGCCAGCAGCACGGCTAGCGGGGGGTACGAGCAGTACTTC
CASSTASGGYEQYF
>TRBV18|.|.|TRBJ2-1
TGTGCCAGCTCGCTTCAAGTCTTTCCTACTACCAATGAGCAGTTCTTC
CASSLQVFPTTNEQFF
>TRBV5-6|few|.|TRBJ1-1
TGTGCCAGCAGCTTAAGACTCCTGAACACTGAAGCTTTCTTT
CASSLRLLNTEAFF
>TRBV11-2|.|TRBD1|TRBJ1-1
TGTGCCAGCAGCACGGACAGGGGGACTGAAGCTTTCTTT
CASSTDRGTEAFF
>TRBV19|few|TRBD2|TRBJ2-3
TGTGCCAGTAGTCATAGCGGGGGGGAGGATACGCAGTATTTT
CASSHSGGEDTQYF
>TRBV9|.|TRBD1|TRBJ1-3
TGTGCCAGCAGCGAGGGGACAGTCCCTGGAAACACCATATATTTT
CASSEGTVPGNTIYF
>TRBV27|.|TRBD1|TRBJ1-1
TGTGCCAGCAGTCAGCGGACAGGGGGCATAGTGAACACTGAAGCTTTCTTT
CASSQRTGGIVNTEAFF
>TRBV29-1|.|TRBD1|TRBJ1-2
TGCAGCGTTGAGAGGGGACAGGGGAACTATGGCTACACCTTC
CSVERGQGNYGYTF
>TRBV19|.|.|TRBJ1-1
TGTGCCACCCAGTCGGGAGCGGGCACTGAAGCTTTCTTT
CATQSGAGTEAFF
>TRBV30|.|TRBD1|TRBJ1-6
TGTGCCTGGAGTCGAAGTTCCAGGGGGCAGAATTCACCCCTCCACTTT
CAWSRSSRGQNSPLHF
>TRBV6-6|.|.|TRBJ1-6
TGTGCCAGCAGTTGGGGACCAGGGGATAATAATTCACCCCTCCACTTT
CASSWGPGDNNSPLHF
>TRBV10-2|.|.|TRBJ1-1
TGCGCCAGCAGTGAGCAGGGAAGCACTGAAGCTTTCTTT
CASSEQGSTEAFF
>TRBV11-2|.|.|TRBJ2-5
TGTGCCAGCAGCTTGGGCGCCTCGAATCGACAGACCAAAGGGGAGACCCAGTACTTC
CASSLGASNRQTKGETQYF
>TRBV21-1|.|.|TRBJ1-1
TGTGCCAGCAGCAGAGGACAGGGGGATACTGAAGCTTTCTTT
CASSRGQGDTEAFF
>TRBV6-4|.|.|TRBJ1-5
TGTGCCAGCAGTGACCCTCCCGATCCTCAGGTACACAATCAGCCCCAGCATTTT
CASSDPPDPQVHNQPQHF
>TRBV7-6|.|TRBD1|TRBJ2-7
TGTGCCAGCAGCGAAGACAGGGGATTCTCCTACGAGCAGTACTTC
CASSEDRGFSYEQYF
>TRBV5-1|.|.|TRBJ1-3
TGCGCCAGCAGCTTGTTCAGCTCTGGAAACACCATATATTTT
CASSLFSSGNTIYF
>TRBV11-2|few|.|TRBJ1-1
TGTGCCAGCAGCCCAGTCGTGACAGGACGGACTGAAGCTTTCTTT
CASSPVVTGRTEAFF
>TRBV4-1|.|TRBD1|TRBJ2-7
TGCGCCAGCAGCCATGTAGGGACAGGGGTCTACGAGCAGTACTTC
CASSHVGTGVYEQYF
>TRBV19|.|.|TRBJ1-2
TGTGCCAGTAGTATAACGTCAGGGAATGGCTACACCTTC
CASSITSGNGYTF
>TRBV4-1|.|.|TRBJ2-1
TGCGCCAGCAGTTCCAGACAGGCGAGCTCCTACAATGAGCAGTTCTTC
CASSSRQASSYNEQFF
>TRBV30|once|TRBD1|TRBJ1-6
TGTGCCTGGAGTGTGGAGGGGGCCCGTTCACCCCTCCACTTT
CAWSVEGARSPLHF
>TRBV10-2|.|TRBD1|TRBJ1-6
TGCGCCAGCAGTGAGGCAGGGGGTTTTTCACCCCTCCACTTT
CASSEAGGFSPLHF
>TRBV10-2|.|.|TRBJ1-1
TGCGCCAGCCGGTCTCCCGGACAGTTTAACACTGAAGCTTTCTTT
CASRSPGQFNTEAFF
>TRBV6-4|.|.|TRBJ2-1
TGTGCCAGCACCGCAGACACCCAAGGCCACAATGAGCAGTTCTTC
CASTADTQGHNEQFF
>TRBV6-5|once|.|TRBJ1-1
TGTGCCAGCAGTTACGGGCAGGTGAACACTGAAGCTTTCTTT
CASSYGQVNTEAFF
>TRBV9|.|.|TRBJ2-2
TGTGCCAGCAGCGTATTGAGCGGCACCGGGGAGCTGTTTTTT
CASSVLSGTGELFF
>TRBV5-6|.|.|TRBJ1-2
TGTGCCAGCAGCTTGATTGTCCTAAACTATGGCTACACCTTC
CASSLIVLNYGYTF
>TRBV10-1|.|.|TRBJ1-1
TGCGCCACCGACAGGTACGCTGAAGCTTTCTTT
CATDRYAEAFF
>TRBV3-1/TRBV3-2|.|.|TRBJ1-6
TGTGCCAGCAGCCAAGGACAGGCCTCCATTTCACCCCTCCACTTT
CASSQGQASISPLHF
>TRBV11-2|few|.|TRBJ2-4
TGTGCCAGCAGCTTAGAGGGTGGGCTAGCCAAAAACATTCAGTACTTC
CASSLEGGLAKNIQYF
>TRBV2|.|.|TRBJ1-1
TGTGCCAGCAAAGTTGAGGAGAACACTGAAGCTTTCTTT
CASKVEENTEAFF
>TRBV7-8|.|TRBD2|TRBJ2-3
TGTGCCAGCAGCCTCCGACTAGCGGGGCCCACAGATACGCAGTATTTT
CASSLRLAGPTDTQYF